The 32 T cell receptor beta chains reported below all come from one sample, sequenced in a study of beta chain features in type 1 diabetes. Every isolated RNA sample was fully reverse transcribed, so sequencing captured expressed TCRB transcripts. Assay: immunoSEQ multiplex PCR; the TCRdb copy retains only in-frame clones and omits some. The repertoire holds around 190,000 clones, with 10% to 15% as singletons. The sample was central memory CD4+ T cells from blood. The receptors stem from a young woman in good health.

This clone came up a few times. The gene calls are TRBV4-3 and TRBJ2-3, with TRBD1 as a possible D gene (5 bases). Germline V gene lookup returns CDR1 LGHNA and CDR2 YSLEER. The CDR3 is 14 amino acids. V lost 1 base and J 1 base, leaving 6 bases between the germline ends. CDR3 nucleotides: TGCGCCAGCAGCCAAGGGGGCCGCACAGATACGCAGTATTTT. This sequence encodes CASSQGGRTDTQYF.

This clone has only a few counts. J is TRBJ1-1 and V is TRBV11-1; TRBD1 matches 7 bases. The CDR3 contains 15 residues. Germline V gene lookup returns CDR1 SGHAT and CDR2 FQDESV (reference sequence). The V segment lost 5 bases and the J segment 5 bases; nucleotides outside the gene matches: 11. CDR3 in amino acids: CASSRGQVRGTEAFF. The CDR3 nucleotides are TGTGCCAGCAGCAGGGGGCAGGTCCGGGGAACTGAAGCTTTCTTT.

The chain couples TRBV5-1 to TRBJ2-6; D remains ambiguous. CDR1 is SGHRS, CDR2 YFSETQ, per germline. The CDR3 totals 18 residues. Trimming stripped 0 bases from V and 0 bases from J, with 13 bases between. The DNA of the CDR3 is TGCGCCAGCAGCTTGGCCTCTGTTAGTATCTCTGGGGCCAACGTCCTGACTTTC. This codes for CASSLASVSISGANVLTF.

For this clone: This sample also contains other DNA sequences that code for the same CDR3. The J gene is TRBJ2-2, the V gene TRBV29-1, with 11 bases fitting TRBD1. The CDR3 is 14 residues long. J lost 5 bases, V lost 7 bases, and 6 bases had no gene match. Germline V CDR1 and CDR2: SQVTM, ANQGSEA. The CDR3 bases are TGCAGCGCCAGGACAGGGGGCAGGACCGGGGAGCTGTTTTTT. Translating it yields CSARTGGRTGELFF.

J is TRBJ1-2 and V is TRBV20-1; possibly TRBD1 for D (5 bases). V lost 6 bases to trimming and J lost 8 bases, with 13 bases between them. From germline, CDR1 is DFQATT and CDR2 SNEGSKA (reference sequence). The CDR3 sequence is 11 residues long. The CDR3 sequence: CSARSGLGYTF. CDR3 DNA sequence: TGCAGTGCAAGGTCAGGGCTCGGCTACACCTTC.

V usage is TRBV28 and J usage is TRBJ2-6; 7 bases are shared with TRBD1. Germline V gene data show CDR1 as MDHEN and CDR2 as SYDVKM. This CDR3 is built from 16 residues. With 4 bases clipped from V and 0 bases from J, the junction kept 3 bases outside the gene matches. CDR3 in amino acids: CASSWDSFSGANVLTF. The CDR3 nucleotides read TGTGCCAGCAGTTGGGACAGTTTCTCTGGGGCCAACGTCCTGACTTTC.

This clone appeared a few times. J is TRBJ1-3 and V is TRBV9; 9 bases line up with TRBD1. Germline assignment: CDR1 SGDLS and CDR2 YYNGEE. The CDR3 spans 15 residues. The ends lost 3 bases at V and 0 bases at J; junction bases unmatched: 1. The CDR3 sequence: CASSGQGGSGNTIYF. The DNA for the CDR3 is TGTGCCAGCAGCGGACAGGGGGGCTCTGGAAACACCATATATTTT.

CDR3 DNA: TGTGCCAGCAGCGAAATGGACAGGGCTCTCGGAAAACTGTTTTTT. It translates to CASSEMDRALGKLFF. V and J are TRBV4-2 and TRBJ1-4, with 8 bases matching TRBD1. In germline, CDR1 is LGHNA, CDR2 YNFKEQ. V shed 5 bases, J shed 10 bases, and the junction held 12 bases outside the gene matches. This CDR3 has 15 amino acids.

This clone was seen a few times. This chain's CDR3 is CASSLGHSTPSYEQYF. CDR3 nucleotide sequence: TGTGCCAGCAGCTTAGGGCATTCCACACCGTCCTACGAGCAGTACTTC. The chain is built from TRBV7-3 and TRBJ2-7; D is uncertain. V was shortened by 2 bases and J by 1 base, with 15 bases between the two germline ends. The CDR3 totals 16 residues. Germline V gives CDR1 SGHTA, CDR2 FQGTGA.

V is TRBV27 and J is TRBJ1-1; the D gene is possibly TRBD1 (5 bases). V was cut by 3 bases and J by 1 base, with 9 bases left in between. The CDR3 runs 14 residues. Germline CDR1 and CDR2: MNHEY and SMNVEV (reference sequence). The CDR3 protein is CASSFDRRNTEAFF. As DNA, the CDR3 is TGTGCCAGCAGTTTCGACAGACGGAACACTGAAGCTTTCTTT.

The chain links TRBV7-8 to TRBJ2-1; 10 positions match TRBD1. The CDR3 is 16 residues long. The ends lost 5 bases at V and 7 bases at J; junction bases unmatched: 11. Germline values: CDR1 SGHVS, CDR2 FQNEAQ. This chain's CDR3 is CASSPPRQGARNEQFF. The CDR3 DNA reads as TGTGCCAGCAGCCCCCCAAGACAGGGGGCGCGGAATGAGCAGTTCTTC.

The rearrangement joins TRBV6-5 to TRBJ2-3, with 7 nucleotides matching TRBD1. The CDR3 runs 15 residues. Germline V gene data show CDR1 as MNHEY and CDR2 as SVGAGI. V was clipped by 0 bases and J by 7 bases; unmatched bases: 7. CDR3 loop: CASSYSTGLANTQYF. The CDR3 DNA is TGTGCCAGCAGTTACTCGACAGGGCTGGCAAATACGCAGTATTTT.

The V call is TRBV4-1, the J call TRBJ1-1, with D perhaps TRBD1 (5 bases). The CDR3 loop spans 13 amino acids. CDR1 is MGHRA and CDR2 is YSYEKL in the germline V gene. V was cut by 0 bases and J by 6 bases, with 8 bases left in between. CDR3 protein: CASSQDPRAEAFF. The CDR3 bases are TGCGCCAGCAGCCAAGATCCCAGGGCTGAAGCTTTCTTT.

This clone was picked up a small number of times. This chain joins TRBV7-2 and TRBJ2-5; TRBD2 aligns across 13 bases. This CDR3 is built from 15 residues. The ends lost 1 base at V and 7 bases at J; junction bases unmatched: 3. From germline, CDR1 is SGHTA and CDR2 FQGNSA. The CDR3 nucleotides are TGTGCCAGCAGCTTAGAGACTAGCGGGAGGACGACCCAGTACTTC. Amino acid sequence: CASSLETSGRTTQYF. The full variable domain, with the rest looked up from reference TRBV7-2 and TRBJ2-5, is GAGVSQSPSNKVTEKGKDVELRCDPISGHTALYWYRQSLGQGLEFLIYFQGNSAPDKSGLPSDRFSAERTGGSVSTLTIQRTQQEDSAVYLCASSLETSGRTTQYFGPGTRLLVL.

The V and J genes are TRBV29-1 and TRBJ2-5; 9 nucleotides line up with TRBD2. This CDR3 contains 15 residues. V gave up 3 bases and J gave up 2 bases; unmatched junction bases: 7. Germline loops: CDR1 SQVTM, CDR2 ANQGSEA. The CDR3 sequence is CSVDGGGGGQETQYF. CDR3 DNA: TGCAGCGTTGATGGGGGCGGGGGGGGTCAAGAGACCCAGTACTTC.

There are many counts of this clone. V is TRBV29-1 and J is TRBJ1-1; D not resolved. This CDR3 spans 15 amino acids. The V end lost 5 bases, the J end lost 1 base, and 17 bases lay between the germline ends. The germline V gene has CDR1 SQVTM and CDR2 ANQGSEA. This chain's CDR3 is CSVCVAAPSNTEAFF. The CDR3 region has the DNA TGCAGCGTTTGTGTAGCAGCTCCGTCGAACACTGAAGCTTTCTTT.

In this sample, this clone turned up a few times. The chain links TRBV9 to TRBJ2-3; no clear D. The V end lost 0 bases, the J end lost 5 bases, and 10 bases lay between the germline ends. Germline V lookup: CDR1 SGDLS, CDR2 YYNGEE. CDR3 size: 14 residues. The CDR3 DNA follows: TGTGCCAGCAGCGTAGGGCTGATTGGAGATACGCAGTATTTT. Its translation: CASSVGLIGDTQYF.

V gene TRBV28 combines with J gene TRBJ2-7; the match to TRBD1 covers 7 bases. The CDR3 loop spans 14 amino acids. From germline, CDR1 is MDHEN and CDR2 SYDVKM. V gave up 4 bases and J gave up 5 bases; unmatched junction bases: 8. DNA for the CDR3: TGTGCCAGCAGTTCCCAGACAGGGCTAAACGAGCAGTACTTC. Encoded protein: CASSSQTGLNEQYF.

This clone showed up just a few times. The CDR3 is CASSWGLLQETQYF. The DNA for the CDR3 is TGTGCCAGCAGCTGGGGACTGCTGCAAGAGACCCAGTACTTC. The chain is built from TRBV7-8 and TRBJ2-5, with D tentatively TRBD2 (6 bases). Trimming stripped 4 bases from V and 2 bases from J, with 11 bases between. The CDR3 extends over 14 amino acids. CDR1 SGHVS and CDR2 FQNEAQ come from the germline V gene.

A few counts support this clone. This chain uses TRBV19 with TRBJ2-5; 7 bases agree with TRBD2. With 7 bases clipped from V and 1 base from J, the junction kept 3 bases outside the gene matches. The CDR3 totals 13 residues. The germline CDR1 and CDR2 sequences are LNHDA and SQIVND (reference sequence). CDR3 sequence (DNA): TGTGCCAGTAAGAGCGGGACCCAAGAGACCCAGTACTTC. It encodes CASKSGTQETQYF.

This clone turned up a few times. The CDR3 bases are TGTGCCAGCAGTTTTCAGGCAGGAAGCTCTGGGGCCAACGTCCTGACTTTC. Protein product: CASSFQAGSSGANVLTF. The chain is built from TRBV28 and TRBJ2-6; no reliable D call. Germline values: CDR1 MDHEN, CDR2 SYDVKM. Trimming stripped 3 bases from V and 0 bases from J, with 12 bases between. The CDR3 extends over 17 amino acids.

This clone was picked up a small number of times. This chain joins TRBV6-6 and TRBJ1-2; D is unresolved. The germline V gene has CDR1 MNHNY and CDR2 SVGAGI (reference sequence). Trimming removed 2 bases at V and 8 bases at J, with 18 bases between. CDR3 size: 15 residues. The CDR3 nucleotides read TGTGCCAGCAGTTACAATAGTGTCCGCACAGTAGGCTACACCTTC. Translation: CASSYNSVRTVGYTF.

The CDR3 DNA sequence: TGTGCCAGCAGCTCGGGGGGGCAAGCCAAAAACATTCAGTACTTC. Encoded protein: CASSSGGQAKNIQYF. The J gene is TRBJ2-4, the V gene TRBV28; 8 bases match TRBD2. CDR3 length equals 15 residues. The V and J ends lost 6 bases and 0 bases, in that order; junction bases with no gene match: 4. Germline V lookup: CDR1 MDHEN, CDR2 SYDVKM.

Turning to this clone: This CDR3 is also generated by other DNA sequences in the sample. V gene TRBV18 combines with J gene TRBJ1-1; D not certain. Germline V gene sequence: CDR1 KGHSH, CDR2 LQKENI. The CDR3 runs 14 residues. V was shortened by 3 bases and J by 1 base, with 9 bases between the two germline ends. The CDR3 sequence: CASSPIEGNTEAFF. The CDR3 bases are TGTGCCAGCTCACCCATCGAGGGGAACACTGAAGCTTTCTTT.

This chain joins TRBV28 and TRBJ2-5; TRBD1 matches 8 bases. Germline CDR1 is MDHEN and CDR2 is SYDVKM. CDR3 length: 14 residues. J was trimmed by 5 bases and V by 5 bases; bases with no gene match: 7. CDR3 nucleotides: TGTGCCAGCAGTAGACAGGGGAGGTGGGAGACCCAGTACTTC. The encoded protein is CASSRQGRWETQYF. Combining the CDR3 with reference TRBV28 and TRBJ2-5 gives the whole variable domain DVKVTQSSRYLVKRTGEKVFLECVQDMDHENMFWYRQDPGLGLRLIYFSYDVKMKEKGDIPEGYSVSREKKERFSLILESASTNQTSMYLCASSRQGRWETQYFGPGTRLLVL.

This clone was seen only a few times. J is TRBJ1-2 and V is TRBV28; 7 positions agree with TRBD1. The CDR3 totals 14 residues. V lost 5 bases to trimming and J lost 8 bases; unmatched junction nucleotides: 11. The V gene's germline CDR1 is MDHEN and CDR2 SYDVKM. CDR3 DNA: TGTGCCAGCAGTACATCGAAACAGGGGTGGGGCTACACCTTC. Its translation is CASSTSKQGWGYTF.

The chain couples TRBV20-1 to TRBJ2-7; D call uncertain. The V and J ends lost 2 bases and 6 bases respectively, with 8 bases between them. In germline, CDR1 is DFQATT, CDR2 SNEGSKA (reference sequence). The CDR3 is 11 residues long. The DNA for the CDR3 is TGCAGTGCTAGAATCCTAGGCGAGCAGTACTTC. It yields the protein CSARILGEQYF.

This sequence joins TRBV6-6 and TRBJ1-1, with D possibly being TRBD1 (6 bases). CDR3 length: 15 residues. V was clipped by 6 bases and J by 1 base, with 15 bases between them. Germline V gene data show CDR1 as MNHNY and CDR2 as SVGAGI (reference sequence). The CDR3 DNA reads TGTGCCAGCAGCCAACCGACAGGAAGGAACACTGAAGCTTTCTTT. Encoded protein: CASSQPTGRNTEAFF.

CDR3 in amino acids: CASSLGGTSGRANEQFF. CDR3 DNA: TGTGCCAGCAGCTTAGGGGGGACTAGCGGGAGGGCCAATGAGCAGTTCTTC. The chain is built from TRBV7-2 and TRBJ2-1; 16 bases align to TRBD2. The germline gives CDR1 SGHTA, CDR2 FQGNSA. The CDR3 is 17 amino acids. The V segment lost 1 base and the J segment 6 bases; nucleotides outside the gene matches: 3.

J is TRBJ1-2 and V is TRBV7-8, with 10 bases matching TRBD1. After removal of 0 bases from V and 2 bases from J, the junction contained 0 bases not matched to a gene. The CDR3 length is 15 residues. Germline V gene data show CDR1 as SGHVS and CDR2 as FQNEAQ. Here the CDR3 reads CASSLAGQGNYGYTF. The CDR3 coding sequence is TGTGCCAGCAGCTTAGCGGGACAGGGGAACTATGGCTACACCTTC.

This clone was counted only a few times. The gene calls are TRBV7-2 and TRBJ2-2; a possible D gene is TRBD2 (6 bases). The V and J ends lost 6 bases and 2 bases respectively, with 10 bases between them. CDR1 is SGHTA and CDR2 is FQGNSA in the germline V gene. The CDR3 consists of 14 residues. This chain's CDR3 is CASRAGPNTGELFF. Written as DNA, the CDR3 is TGTGCCAGCAGGGCGGGACCCAACACCGGGGAGCTGTTTTTT. Full variable domain (rest looked up from reference TRBV7-2 and TRBJ2-2): GAGVSQSPSNKVTEKGKDVELRCDPISGHTALYWYRQSLGQGLEFLIYFQGNSAPDKSGLPSDRFSAERTGGSVSTLTIQRTQQEDSAVYLCASRAGPNTGELFFGEGSRLTVL.

The chain recombines TRBV27 with TRBJ2-1; possible D gene TRBD1, 5 bases. V dropped 5 bases and J dropped 1 base, with 18 bases sitting between them. Germline CDR1 reads MNHEY; CDR2 reads SMNVEV (reference sequence). The CDR3 length is 17 residues. CDR3 sequence reads: CASSTLERTFSYNEQFF. CDR3 in DNA: TGTGCCAGCAGTACCCTTGAGAGGACATTTTCCTACAATGAGCAGTTCTTC.